The 31 T cell receptor beta chains below come from one sample, sequenced in a study of cytomegalovirus exposure and HLA in healthy donors. Researchers ran the PCR with 60 Vbeta and 13 Jbeta primers. Profiling relied on immunoSEQ multiplex PCR, and the TCRdb table lists in-frame clones only, not all of them. The data show 100,000 or so clones, 83% seen once. Sequencing was carried out using PBMCs. The receptors come from a man aged 18-30 years in good health and CMV-seronegative.

This chain connects TRBV6-5 to TRBJ1-2; 8 nucleotides align to TRBD1. Germline assignment: CDR1 MNHEY and CDR2 SVGAGI. V was clipped by 5 bases and J by 4 bases; unmatched bases: 9. There are 15 residues in the CDR3. CDR3: CASSPMTGASYGYTF. In DNA form, the CDR3 reads TGTGCCAGCAGTCCCATGACAGGGGCCAGCTATGGCTACACCTTC.

The chain carries TRBV6-1 and TRBJ2-1, with 11 positions matching TRBD2. The CDR3 consists of 16 residues. J was trimmed by 7 bases and V by 3 bases; bases with no gene match: 8. Germline V gene data show CDR1 as MNHNS and CDR2 as SASEGT. The DNA for the CDR3 is TGTGCCAGCAGTGAGGATAGCGGGAGGGCCACGAATGAGCAGTTCTTC. Protein product: CASSEDSGRATNEQFF.

This clone has a handful of counts. V and J are TRBV7-6 and TRBJ1-4; a weak D match, TRBD1 (5 bases). In germline, CDR1 is SGHVS, CDR2 FNYEAQ. The CDR3 is 14 residues long. The V and J ends lost 5 bases and 8 bases respectively, with 15 bases between them. The CDR3 DNA reads TGTGCCAGCAGCCCCCGGGGGTCATCGGAAAAACTGTTTTTT. Translating gives CASSPRGSSEKLFF. The full variable domain, in which reference TRBV7-6 and TRBJ1-4 provide the parts outside the CDR3, is GAGVSQSPRYKVTKRGQDVALRCDPISGHVSLYWYRQALGQGPEFLTYFNYEAQQDKSGLPNDRFSAERPEGSISTLTIQRTEQRDSAMYRCASSPRGSSEKLFFGSGTQLSVL.

J is TRBJ1-2 and V is TRBV27; 10 bases agree with TRBD1. Germline V gives CDR1 MNHEY, CDR2 SMNVEV (reference sequence). The CDR3 covers 13 residues. Trimming took 3 bases from V and 7 from J; bases not matched to a gene: 2. The CDR3, as DNA: TGTGCCAGCAGTTTCGGACAGGGGGTTGGCTACACCTTC. This encodes CASSFGQGVGYTF.

This clone came up once. The chain couples TRBV30 to TRBJ2-1; a weak D match, TRBD2 (5 bases). Germline CDR1 reads GTSNPN; CDR2 reads SVGIG (reference sequence). Between the trimmed V and J ends, which lost 0 bases and 0 bases, there was a span of 12 bases. CDR3 length: 16 amino acids. The CDR3 sequence is CAWSVFIASSYNEQFF. The CDR3 DNA is TGTGCCTGGAGTGTATTCATAGCGTCCTCCTACAATGAGCAGTTCTTC.

The V gene is TRBV2, the J gene TRBJ1-6; the match to TRBD1 covers 9 bases. Germline-derived CDR1 and CDR2 are SNHLY and FYNNEI. The CDR3 runs 15 residues. Trimming removed 8 bases from V and 7 bases from J; junction bases left unmatched: 9. The CDR3 sequence: CASLVRTGANSPLHF. The CDR3 DNA reads TGTGCCAGCCTCGTTCGGACAGGGGCCAATTCACCCCTCCACTTT.

The chain links TRBV29-1 to TRBJ1-1, with 8 bases matching TRBD1. The V gene end was trimmed by 7 bases and the J gene end by 5 bases; junction bases not matched to a gene: 6. The CDR3 runs 12 residues. Germline V gene sequence: CDR1 SQVTM, CDR2 ANQGSEA. CDR3 sequence reads: CSAWTGTTEAFF. As DNA, the CDR3 is TGCAGCGCCTGGACAGGGACGACTGAAGCTTTCTTT.

The chain combines TRBV7-2 with TRBJ1-1; D remains unclear. Germline loops: CDR1 SGHTA, CDR2 FQGNSA. CDR3 length: 13 amino acids. V was clipped by 5 bases and J by 1 base, with 8 bases between them. CDR3 nucleotide sequence: TGTGCCAGCAGCACGCAGGAGAACACTGAAGCTTTCTTT. Protein sequence: CASSTQENTEAFF.

The gene calls are TRBV5-6 and TRBJ1-1, with D perhaps TRBD1 (6 bases). Trimming left V 2 bases short and J 6 bases short, with 11 bases between. CDR1 is SGHDT and CDR2 is YYEEEE in the germline V gene. The CDR3 has 13 residues. The CDR3 loop reads CASSFTGSAEAFF. CDR3 in DNA: TGTGCCAGCAGCTTCACAGGGTCCGCTGAAGCTTTCTTT.

This sequence joins TRBV21-1 and TRBJ1-5; TRBD1, the table's D call, lacks a check against the DNA. TRBV21-1 is listed as a pseudogene. The CDR3 runs to 19 residues. CDR3 protein: CASSFSPGQGPMGNQPQHF. CDR3 DNA: TGTGCCAGCAGCTTCTCCCCAGGACAGGGACCGATGGGCAATCAGCCCCAGCATTTT.

The rearrangement uses TRBV6-5 and TRBJ1-1; 9 positions match TRBD1. CDR1 is MNHEY, CDR2 SVGAGI, per germline. Trimming cost V 5 bases and J 4 bases; bases outside gene matches: 8. The CDR3 consists of 15 residues. The CDR3 is CASSATGGRGTEAFF. DNA of the CDR3: TGTGCCAGCAGTGCTACAGGGGGCCGGGGCACTGAAGCTTTCTTT.

This chain links TRBV7-2 with TRBJ1-1; 8 bases are a match to TRBD1. The CDR3 is 15 residues long. The V gene's germline CDR1 is SGHTA and CDR2 FQGNSA. V lost 4 bases to trimming and J lost 1 base; unmatched junction nucleotides: 5. The CDR3 nucleotides are TGTGCCAGCAGCTCCGGACAGGGAGGGAACACTGAAGCTTTCTTT. This sequence encodes CASSSGQGGNTEAFF. Complete variable domain (other parts from reference TRBV7-2 and TRBJ1-1): GAGVSQSPSNKVTEKGKDVELRCDPISGHTALYWYRQSLGQGLEFLIYFQGNSAPDKSGLPSDRFSAERTGGSVSTLTIQRTQQEDSAVYLCASSSGQGGNTEAFFGQGTRLTVV.

Only one count was recorded for this clone. The chain combines TRBV27 with TRBJ2-1; no definite D call. Germline V gene lookup returns CDR1 MNHEY and CDR2 SMNVEV (reference sequence). There are 11 residues in the CDR3. Trimming took off 3 bases at V and 7 bases at J, with 4 bases between the two ends. The CDR3 nucleotides read TGTGCCAGCAGTTTTCTGAATGAGCAGTTCTTC. This codes for CASSFLNEQFF.

The CDR3 nucleotides are TGCGCCAGCAGCCTCATCGAGGGAGCGGGAGCGGCCGGGGAGCTGTTTTTT. It specifies CASSLIEGAGAAGELFF. V usage is TRBV5-1 and J usage is TRBJ2-2, with 8 bases aligning to TRBD2. Germline lookup yields CDR1 SGHRS and CDR2 YFSETQ. J gave up 6 bases and V 4 bases, and 14 bases lay outside the gene matches. This CDR3 contains 17 residues.

This chain connects TRBV28 to TRBJ1-2, with 9 bases identical to TRBD1. This CDR3 spans 17 amino acids. Germline CDR1 and CDR2: MDHEN and SYDVKM. V shed 10 bases and J 5 bases; nucleotides not matched to a gene: 20. The CDR3 region has the DNA TGTGCCACCACGATGGCCACCGGGACAGGGATACTTTATGGCTACACCTTC. Translating it yields CATTMATGTGILYGYTF.

The chain recombines TRBV19 with TRBJ1-4; 9 nucleotides agree with TRBD1. The J segment lost 8 bases and the V segment lost 1 base, leaving 2 bases of the junction unmatched. The germline CDR1 and CDR2 sequences are LNHDA and SQIVND (reference sequence). This CDR3 has 14 residues. In DNA, the CDR3 is TGTGCCAGTAGTATAGGGACAGGGGACGAAAAACTGTTTTTT. The encoded protein is CASSIGTGDEKLFF.

This sequence joins TRBV5-4 and TRBJ2-7; 9 nucleotides line up with TRBD2. The CDR3 consists of 16 residues. Germline loops: CDR1 SGHNT, CDR2 YYREEE (reference sequence). V was clipped by 0 bases and J by 3 bases; unmatched bases: 7. The CDR3, as DNA: TGTGCCAGCAGCTTGGCTTCAGCGGGAGGTCTCTACGAGCAGTACTTC. Encoded protein: CASSLASAGGLYEQYF.

V and J are TRBV19 and TRBJ1-4, with 7 bases aligning to TRBD1. J gave up 5 bases and V 5 bases, and 8 bases lay outside the gene matches. Germline V gives CDR1 LNHDA, CDR2 SQIVND (reference sequence). There are 15 residues in the CDR3. CDR3 DNA: TGTGCCAGTAGTCCAACAGGGGTGGGAAATGAAAAACTGTTTTTT. Translated: CASSPTGVGNEKLFF.

The chain joins TRBV19 to TRBJ2-2, with D unresolved. The CDR3 has 14 amino acids. From germline, CDR1 is LNHDA and CDR2 SQIVND (reference sequence). Trimming shortened V by 2 bases and J by 2 bases, and 6 bases separated the two germline ends. The CDR3 nucleotides read TGTGCCAGTAGTATAAACATTAACACCGGGGAGCTGTTTTTT. Translating gives CASSININTGELFF.

To note about this clone: The germline gene is not matched at one end of the junction; a read error may be the cause. This sample also contains other DNA sequences that code for the same CDR3. V is TRBV5-1 and J is TRBJ1-5, with TRBD1 matching 7 bases. Germline CDR1 is SGHRS and CDR2 is YFSETQ. The CDR3 contains 15 residues. DNA of the CDR3: TGCGCCAGCAGCTTGACAGGACTGGGGGGACAGCCCCAGCACTTT. This gives the protein CASSLTGLGGQPQHF. Full variable domain (missing parts from reference TRBV5-1 and TRBJ1-5): KAGVTQTPRYLIKTRGQQVTLSCSPISGHRSVSWYQQTPGQGLQFLFEYFSETQRNKGNFPGRFSGRQFSNSRSEMNVSTLELGDSALYLCASSLTGLGGQPQHFGDGTRLSIL.

The chain joins TRBV7-2 to TRBJ1-2; D gene unclear. The CDR3 totals 14 residues. Germline CDR1 SGHTA, CDR2 FQGNSA. V lost 4 bases and J lost 1, with 10 bases in between. CDR3 in amino acids: CASSYYIDNYGYTF. In DNA form, the CDR3 reads TGTGCCAGCAGCTACTATATAGATAACTATGGCTACACCTTC.

The chain employs TRBV2 and TRBJ2-7; D gene uncertain. CDR1 is SNHLY, CDR2 FYNNEI, per germline. V was pared by 8 bases and J by 1 base, with 15 bases between. The CDR3 totals 14 residues. In DNA, the CDR3 is TGTGCCAGCGGGCTGGCCGTTTTATCCTACGAGCAGTACTTC. Residues: CASGLAVLSYEQYF.

J is TRBJ2-2 and V is TRBV4-3; TRBD2 matches 9 bases. The CDR3 covers 18 residues. J gave up 6 bases and V 0 bases, and 11 bases lay outside the gene matches. CDR1 is LGHNA, CDR2 YSLEER, per germline. The CDR3 here is CASSQDVLAGLEAGELFF. DNA for the CDR3: TGCGCCAGCAGCCAAGATGTACTAGCGGGCCTGGAAGCCGGGGAGCTGTTTTTT.

The chain links TRBV9 to TRBJ2-2, with 7 bases that match TRBD1. The CDR3 covers 16 residues. Losses at the gene ends were 0 bases for V and 2 bases for J; bases not matched to a gene: 4. Germline CDR1 is SGDLS and CDR2 is YYNGEE. CDR3 sequence: CASSVAGTANTGELFF. In DNA form, the CDR3 reads TGTGCCAGCAGCGTAGCGGGGACAGCAAACACCGGGGAGCTGTTTTTT.

This chain connects TRBV28 to TRBJ2-1, with 9 bases identical to TRBD2. Germline CDR1 and CDR2: MDHEN and SYDVKM. This CDR3 has 14 residues. The ends lost 7 bases at V and 4 bases at J; junction bases unmatched: 5. The CDR3 sequence: CASTLAGPYNEQFF. The DNA for the CDR3 is TGTGCCAGCACACTAGCGGGCCCATACAATGAGCAGTTCTTC.

The rearrangement uses TRBV7-2 and TRBJ1-2, with 8 bases lining up with TRBD1. Trimming removed 1 base from V and 1 base from J; junction bases left unmatched: 5. This CDR3 is built from 16 residues. Germline-derived CDR1 and CDR2 are SGHTA and FQGNSA. The CDR3 is CASSLDRTGSNYGYTF. CDR3 coding DNA: TGTGCCAGCAGCTTAGACCGGACAGGGAGTAACTATGGCTACACCTTC.

The chain links TRBV4-3 to TRBJ1-2, with 8 bases lining up with TRBD1. This CDR3 has 16 residues. CDR1 LGHNA and CDR2 YSLEER come from the germline V gene. The V gene end was trimmed by 0 bases and the J gene end by 4 bases; junction bases not matched to a gene: 7. CDR3 coding DNA: TGCGCCAGCAGCCAAGATTGGACAGGGAAACTCTATGGCTACACCTTC. Protein product: CASSQDWTGKLYGYTF.

The J gene is TRBJ2-7, the V gene TRBV5-1, with TRBD2 matching over 11 bases. The CDR3 is 16 amino acids. The germline gives CDR1 SGHRS, CDR2 YFSETQ. J gave up 5 bases and V 0 bases, and 7 bases lay outside the gene matches. The CDR3 coding sequence is TGCGCCAGCAGCTTGGGACTAGCGGGATACTCACACGAGCAGTACTTC. Protein product: CASSLGLAGYSHEQYF.

The chain uses TRBV7-2 and TRBJ1-2; a weak D match, TRBD1 (6 bases). The CDR3 spans 11 residues. Per the germline V gene, CDR1 is SGHTA and CDR2 is FQGNSA. Trimming pared 8 bases from V and 4 bases from J, leaving 8 bases between. This CDR3 is CASGTTYGYTF. The CDR3 DNA reads TGTGCCAGCGGGACAACCTATGGCTACACCTTC.

The V and J genes are TRBV5-1 and TRBJ2-5; D is ambiguous. V gave up 1 base and J gave up 4 bases, with 20 bases separating them. Per germline, CDR1 SGHRS and CDR2 YFSETQ. CDR3 size: 17 residues. The CDR3 loop is CASSLSPPRVKRETQYF. CDR3 bases: TGCGCCAGCAGCTTGAGTCCTCCTAGAGTAAAAAGAGAGACCCAGTACTTC.

The V call is TRBV28, the J call TRBJ2-7; D gene uncertain. This CDR3 has 12 amino acids. Germline V gene sequence: CDR1 MDHEN, CDR2 SYDVKM. Trimming cost V 3 bases and J 5 bases, with 8 bases left between them. CDR3 sequence (DNA): TGTGCCAGCAGTTTGACATCGCACGAGCAGTACTTC. Residues: CASSLTSHEQYF. The full variable domain, with the rest looked up from reference TRBV28 and TRBJ2-7, is DVKVTQSSRYLVKRTGEKVFLECVQDMDHENMFWYRQDPGLGLRLIYFSYDVKMKEKGDIPEGYSVSREKKERFSLILESASTNQTSMYLCASSLTSHEQYFGPGTRLTVT.